This T cell receptor beta chain came from a study of T cells in Graves' hyperthyroidism and ophthalmopathy. Study-level findings and limits: Peripheral blood also featured most of the thyroid clonotypes expanded above 0.001.

Trimming at V came to 4 bases and at J to 5 bases, leaving 6 bases not matched to a gene. Germline V gene sequence: CDR1 KGHDR, CDR2 SFDVKD. The CDR3 spans 16 residues. This clonotype was seen once. The antigen is unknown. RNA transcripts provided the source from which TCR beta CDR3 regions were amplified. The HTBI primer set was used in a first-round RT-PCR of the TCR CDR3. From the multiplex PCR reads, TCRdb called clonotypes with MiXCR, one entry per CDR3 protein. The sample lists a few hundred thousand distinct CDR3 sequences, around 20% occurring once. Graves' hyperthyroidism was deemed stable absent ophthalmopathy progression within 18 months. Patients aged 18 to 65 with hyperthyroidism were newly diagnosed, with duration under 2 months. Diagnostic assessment was based on clinical symptoms, serum thyroxine and TRAb, thyroid ultrasound and orbital computed tomography.

J is TRBJ1-5 and V is TRBV24-1; 11 bases match TRBD1. The clonotype originates from a man in his late teens or twenties with Graves' hyperthyroidism. Sequences were obtained from blood. The CDR3, as DNA: TGTGCCACCAGTGAACCGGGACAGGGGGAAGATCAGCCCCAGCATTTT. It translates to CATSEPGQGEDQPQHF.